The clone carrying this T cell receptor beta chain was counted between two and nine times. This specimen belongs to a study of molecular identifiers for immune sequencing clone quantification. MiXCR, run by TCRdb on the PCR reads, gives a single entry per CDR3 protein. Of around 470,000 distinct CDR3 sequences listed, roughly 26% were seen once; the top ten hold around 0.8%. The sequenced sample was naive CD8+ T cells from blood, with Jurkat cell RNA spiked in. Described subset: FACS-sorted CD8+CD4-CCR7+CD45RA+ naive T cells. This receptor was taken from a human donor in good health. Some libraries in this study had Jurkat cell RNA spiked in.

In DNA form, the CDR3 reads TGTGCCACCAGCAGAGCTGCAGGACCCTTAACCTACGAGCAGTACTTC. Its translation: CATSRAAGPLTYEQYF. The chain employs TRBV15 and TRBJ2-7, with D unclear. V gave up 1 base and J gave up 2 bases, with 15 bases separating them. CDR1 and CDR2 (germline): LNHNV, YYDKDF (reference sequence). The CDR3 loop spans 16 amino acids.